A single sample gave rise to the 15 T cell receptor beta chains below, sequenced in a study of beta chain features in type 1 diabetes. Study findings and constraints: When Type 1 diabetes patients were examined, their TCRB CDR3s proved moderately but significantly shorter in all four CD4+ subsets.

Isolated RNA was reverse transcribed in full, so expressed TCRB transcripts were sequenced. Assay: immunoSEQ multiplex PCR; the TCRdb copy retains only in-frame clones and omits some. The sample shows 95,000 to 150,000 clones, approximately 16% of them seen only once. No antigen has been assigned to these receptors. Sequences were obtained from central memory CD4+ T cells from blood. All receptors come from a man aged 25 to 40 with type 1 diabetes.

This chain uses TRBV5-1 with TRBJ2-1; 7 nucleotides agree with TRBD1. The germline V gene encodes CDR1 SGHRS and CDR2 YFSETQ. The CDR3 is 15 residues long. V shed 3 bases and J 10 bases; nucleotides not matched to a gene: 13. This CDR3 reads CASSSGQVTMAEQFF. In nucleotides, the CDR3 is TGCGCCAGCAGCTCAGGACAGGTCACAATGGCGGAGCAGTTCTTC. Combining the CDR3 with reference TRBV5-1 and TRBJ2-1 gives the whole variable domain KAGVTQTPRYLIKTRGQQVTLSCSPISGHRSVSWYQQTPGQGLQFLFEYFSETQRNKGNFPGRFSGRQFSNSRSEMNVSTLELGDSALYLCASSSGQVTMAEQFFGPGTRLTVL.

This clone occurred a few times. This rearrangement joins TRBV5-4 to TRBJ2-3, with a weak D call TRBD2 (6 bases). Germline V gives CDR1 SGHNT, CDR2 YYREEE (reference sequence). The ends were cut back, 5 bases at V and 6 bases at J, with 19 bases in the middle. The CDR3 spans 15 residues. CDR3 in DNA: TGTGCCAGCAGATTCGGGAGTACCTTGGGGGATACGCAGTATTTT. It is translated as CASRFGSTLGDTQYF.

The genes are TRBV25-1 and TRBJ2-7, with D hard to call. This CDR3 is 14 amino acids long. CDR1 is MGHDK, CDR2 SYGVNS, per germline. V was shortened by 1 base and J by 7 bases, with 14 bases between the two germline ends. The CDR3 protein is CASSEFGHLVEQYF. CDR3 DNA: TGTGCCAGCAGTGAATTTGGGCACCTCGTGGAGCAGTACTTC.

This clone showed up many times. The genes are TRBV4-1 and TRBJ2-1; TRBD2 is a possible D gene (6 bases). Trimming removed 0 bases at V and 4 bases at J, with 19 bases between. The CDR3 spans 18 residues. Germline V gene lookup returns CDR1 MGHRA and CDR2 YSYEKL. CDR3 DNA: TGCGCCAGCAGCCAAGATCCAGGCGGGGATCTCGGGTACAATGAGCAGTTCTTC. It translates to CASSQDPGGDLGYNEQFF.

J is TRBJ2-3 and V is TRBV29-1, with D uncertain. CDR3 length: 10 amino acids. Deletions cut 4 bases from V and 3 bases from J, with 2 bases between. Germline V gene lookup returns CDR1 SQVTM and CDR2 ANQGSEA. CDR3 in amino acids: CSVGTDTQYF. The CDR3 DNA sequence: TGCAGCGTTGGGACAGATACGCAGTATTTT.

In this sample, this clone turned up a few times. The chain employs TRBV4-3 and TRBJ1-6; 7 positions agree with TRBD1. The CDR3 spans 14 residues. Germline CDR1 is LGHNA and CDR2 is YSLEER. Losses at the gene ends were 4 bases for V and 10 bases for J; bases not matched to a gene: 7. The chain's CDR3 is CASSLDRAQSPLHF. In DNA form, the CDR3 reads TGCGCCAGCAGCCTAGACAGGGCCCAATCACCCCTCCACTTT.

This clone was detected a few times. The chain has TRBV29-1 and TRBJ2-7, with no clear D. In germline, CDR1 is SQVTM, CDR2 ANQGSEA. The ends were cut back, 4 bases at V and 0 bases at J, with 10 bases in the middle. The CDR3 is 13 residues long. CDR3 sequence (DNA): TGCAGCGTTGCTTTTTCGGCCTCCTACGAGCAGTACTTC. Translated: CSVAFSASYEQYF.

This clone was counted only a few times. The chain combines TRBV4-2 with TRBJ1-5; the match to TRBD1 covers 7 bases. Germline CDR1 LGHNA, CDR2 YNFKEQ. J was trimmed by 6 bases and V by 1 base; bases with no gene match: 6. This CDR3 has 15 residues. CDR3 DNA sequence: TGTGCCAGCAGCCAAGCCCAGGGGGGGATTCAGCCCCAGCATTTT. Its protein product is CASSQAQGGIQPQHF.

This clone was detected many times. The chain recombines TRBV15 with TRBJ1-5; 10 positions agree with TRBD1. This CDR3 has 14 residues. The V gene end was trimmed by 8 bases and the J gene end by 6 bases; junction bases not matched to a gene: 7. CDR1 LNHNV and CDR2 YYDKDF come from the germline V gene (reference sequence). CDR3 in DNA: TGTGCCACCGGGACAGGGGAGATTTTTCAGCCCCAGCATTTT. It translates to CATGTGEIFQPQHF.

This clone was counted only a few times. The rearrangement uses TRBV2 and TRBJ1-6; TRBD1 aligns across 7 bases. Trimming cost V 3 bases and J 6 bases; bases outside gene matches: 5. CDR3 length: 15 amino acids. Per germline, CDR1 SNHLY and CDR2 FYNNEI. Here the CDR3 reads CASSETRDSNSPLHF. Here the CDR3 DNA reads TGTGCCAGCAGTGAGACAAGGGACAGTAATTCACCCCTCCACTTT.

In this sample, this clone turned up a few times. The chain employs TRBV7-9 and TRBJ2-3; the D gene is possibly TRBD1 (6 bases). CDR3 length: 15 residues. Germline values: CDR1 SEHNR, CDR2 FQNEAQ (reference sequence). V was trimmed by 5 bases and J by 2 bases, leaving 14 bases between them. CDR3 DNA sequence: TGTGCCAGCAGCCCCCCCGGGACATTCACAGATACGCAGTATTTT. Amino acids: CASSPPGTFTDTQYF.

This clone has a handful of counts. The rearrangement uses TRBV7-2 and TRBJ1-6, with 8 bases lining up with TRBD1. The germline CDR1 and CDR2 sequences are SGHTA and FQGNSA. The CDR3 is made up of 11 amino acids. With 6 bases clipped from V and 16 bases from J, the junction kept 5 bases outside the gene matches. The chain's CDR3 is CASSWNRGLHF. As DNA, the CDR3 is TGTGCCAGCAGTTGGAACAGGGGGCTCCACTTT.

The V gene is TRBV18, the J gene TRBJ1-2; D remains ambiguous. The V gene's germline CDR1 is KGHSH and CDR2 LQKENI. The V gene lost 1 base and the J gene lost 4 bases, with 10 bases spanning the gap. The CDR3 runs to 14 residues. The CDR3: CASSPREGPYGYTF. In DNA, the CDR3 is TGTGCCAGCTCACCACGTGAGGGCCCCTATGGCTACACCTTC.

V and J are TRBV2 and TRBJ1-1; 8 bases are shared with TRBD1. The trim removed 7 bases at V and 2 bases at J, leaving 6 bases unmatched. Per germline, CDR1 SNHLY and CDR2 FYNNEI. The CDR3 spans 14 residues. The CDR3 spells CASIRQGINTEAFF. CDR3 DNA sequence: TGTGCCAGCATTCGACAGGGGATAAACACTGAAGCTTTCTTT. Variable domain in full (rest from reference TRBV2 and TRBJ1-1): EPEVTQTPSHQVTQMGQEVILRCVPISNHLYFYWYRQILGQKVEFLVSFYNNEISEKSEIFDDQFSVERPDGSNFTLKIRSTKLEDSAMYFCASIRQGINTEAFFGQGTRLTVV.

In this sample, this clone turned up many times. The chain recombines TRBV7-2 with TRBJ2-2; D possibly corresponds to TRBD1 (6 bases). The germline V gene encodes CDR1 SGHTA and CDR2 FQGNSA. Trimming took 6 bases from V and 3 from J, leaving 14 bases between them. The CDR3 has 15 residues. For the CDR3, the DNA is TGTGCCAGCAGGGACACAGGGAGTTACACCGGGGAGCTGTTTTTT. Its translation: CASRDTGSYTGELFF.